This record looks at one T cell receptor (beta chain) sequence and its context. Its specificity is not known. Per the germline V gene, CDR1 is MNHEY and CDR2 is SMNVEV (reference sequence). V lost 0 bases to trimming and J lost 7 bases, with 12 bases between them. This CDR3 comprises 14 residues. Every immunoSEQ plate was one replicate of a subset's evenly spread DNA. Some clones are missing from TCRdb's copy, which holds only in-frame ones; the method was immunoSEQ multiplex PCR. The sample yields approximately 810,000 clones, more than 85% seen once. The data are from a study of shared clonotypes between healthy human individuals. Study-wide context: Two women and a few men aged 18 to 49 made up the donors.

Naivety among CD8 cells was defined by CD45RO negativity and positive CCR7 selection, thereby excluding terminally differentiated effector memory CD45RA+ cells. Study results and limitations: Blood was the only sampled material, and tissue repertoires likely differ. Sorted-subset sequencing was shown by rarefaction to be incomplete despite large depth.

This chain uses TRBV27 with TRBJ1-2; tentatively, D is TRBD1 (5 bases). This receptor was obtained from a man in his thirties or forties in good health. The sample comprised naive CD8+ T cells sorted from blood. The CDR3 reads CASSLSSGGGGYTF. As DNA, the CDR3 is TGTGCCAGCAGTTTATCGTCCGGGGGTGGTGGCTACACCTTC.